The 2 T cell receptor beta chains below all came from one sample that was sequenced in a study of T cell clonality in common variable immunodeficiency. TCRdb's copy holds only in-frame clones and misses some; the assay was immunoSEQ multiplex PCR. The sample shows over 35,000 clones, none of them appearing just once. Material for sequencing was peripheral blood mononuclear cells. The receptors stem from a person aged 18 to 75 in good health.

This clone was recorded many times. The read terminates 3 residues before the CDR3 end, so the remaining end is supplied by the germline J gene. The chain combines TRBV5-1 with TRBJ2-1; D might be TRBD2 (6 bases). CDR1 and CDR2 from the germline V gene are SGHRS and YFSETQ. V lost 4 bases and J lost 0, with 14 bases in between. This CDR3 spans 16 amino acids. The DNA read from the CDR3 is TGCGCCAGCAGCGGGACTTATTCTGGCTCCTACAATGAG. Amino acids: CASSGTYSGSYNE. The full CDR3 protein is CASSGTYSGSYNEQFF. The variable domain in full, completed from reference TRBV5-1 and TRBJ2-1, reads KAGVTQTPRYLIKTRGQQVTLSCSPISGHRSVSWYQQTPGQGLQFLFEYFSETQRNKGNFPGRFSGRQFSNSRSEMNVSTLELGDSALYLCASSGTYSGSYNEQFFGPGTRLTVL.

This clone has at least ten counts. The sequence runs out 3 residues before the end of the CDR3; the remainder is reconstructed from the germline J gene. This rearrangement joins TRBV20-1 to TRBJ2-3; D gene ambiguous. CDR3 length: 18 residues. CDR1 is DFQATT and CDR2 is SNEGSKA in the germline V gene (reference sequence). V lost 0 bases and J 2 bases, leaving 21 bases between the germline ends. CDR3 bases read: TGCAGTGCTAGAGATCTACGTCCGCCCCCGCCCCACACAGATACG. This sequence encodes CSARDLRPPPPHTDT. The whole CDR3 sequence is CSARDLRPPPPHTDTQYF.